This T cell receptor (beta chain) was documented in a study of yellow fever vaccine responses in identical twins. Regarding the study as a whole: Twins' vaccine T cell response reportedly gave the appearance of partial convergence and partial personalization.

This CDR3 is 15 amino acids long. V lost 1 base and J 0 bases, leaving 7 bases between the germline ends. TCRdb passed the RT-PCR reads through MiXCR, listing each CDR3 protein once. Of about 14,000 distinct CDR3 sequences listed, around 84% are singletons. About this clonotype: Antigen specificity is unknown.

The sample consisted of T cells from blood (PBMCs), unsorted or a sorted subset (not recorded which), taken before or after yellow fever vaccination (not recorded which). The chain couples TRBV12-3 or TRBV12-4 to TRBJ1-5; D remains unclear. The sequence was collected from a woman between 18 and 29 years old who received the yellow fever vaccine. The CDR3 protein is CASSLGRYSNQPQHF. The CDR3 coding sequence is TGTGCCAGCAGTTTAGGTAGATATAGCAATCAGCCCCAGCATTTT.